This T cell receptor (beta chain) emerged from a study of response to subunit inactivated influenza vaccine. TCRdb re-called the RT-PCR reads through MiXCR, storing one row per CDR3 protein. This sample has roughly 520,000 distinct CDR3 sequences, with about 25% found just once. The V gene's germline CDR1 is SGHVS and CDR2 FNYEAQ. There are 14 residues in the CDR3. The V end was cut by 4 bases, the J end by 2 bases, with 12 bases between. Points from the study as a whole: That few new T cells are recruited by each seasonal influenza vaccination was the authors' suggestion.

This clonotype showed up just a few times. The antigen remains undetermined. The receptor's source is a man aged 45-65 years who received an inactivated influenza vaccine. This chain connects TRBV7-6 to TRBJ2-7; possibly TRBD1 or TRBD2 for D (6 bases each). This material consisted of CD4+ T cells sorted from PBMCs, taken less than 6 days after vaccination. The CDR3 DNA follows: TGTGCCAGCAGCTCTCAGGAGGGGGCCTACGAGCAGTACTTC. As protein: CASSSQEGAYEQYF.